This TCR beta chain originates from a study of CD8+CD57+ T cells in acquired aplastic anemia. Previously, flow cytometry had revealed CD8+CD57+ cell expansion in the patients chosen for sequencing. TCR beta VDJ and CDR3 profiling used genomic DNA as template. One entry per CDR3 protein, called by TCRdb with MiXCR from the reads. Of around 250,000 distinct CDR3 sequences in the sample, roughly 82% were seen once. CDR1 is SGDLS and CDR2 is YYNGEE in the germline V gene. CDR3 length: 14 residues. As for this clonotype: A junction end diverges from the germline sequence, so it may reflect a read error.

The V call is TRBV9, the J call TRBJ2-1, with D possibly being TRBD1 (7 bases). The sample consisted of sorted CD4+, CD8+, or CD8+CD57+ T cells (not recorded which) from PBMCs. This TCR derives from a human donor with aplastic anemia. CDR3 in amino acids: CASSGGDRQGSLSF. CDR3 coding DNA: TGTGCCAGCAGCGGGGGGGACCGACAGGGAAGTCTGTCCTTC.